These 29 T cell receptor beta chains came from one sample sequenced in a study of low-dose radiotherapy and immunotherapy resistance in tumors. Both TCRalpha and TCRbeta chains were reverse transcribed with V-gene-specific primers. The authors amplified TCRs for 20 PCR cycles with a constant-region primer and a V-primer adapter. Using its own MiXCR run on the reads, TCRdb lists one record per CDR3 protein. The profile shows tens of thousands of distinct CDR3 sequences, more than 20% of them singletons. Specified time point: after trial treatment. The sample's treatment: LDRT plus nivolumab, ipilimumab, low-dose cyclophosphamide and aspirin (RACIN trial). Sequenced material: PBMCs, taken after low-dose radiotherapy plus immunotherapy. These receptors all come from a female donor with ovarian cancer.

This clonotype has just a few counts. The genes are TRBV20-1 and TRBJ2-7; D tentatively reads TRBD1 or TRBD2 (5 bases each). V was trimmed by 4 bases and J by 1 base, leaving 20 bases between them. The length of the CDR3 is 16 residues. CDR1 and CDR2 from the germline V gene are DFQATT and SNEGSKA (reference sequence). The CDR3, as DNA: TGCAGTGCTACACATTCAGGCAGGGACCTATCCTACGAGCAGTACTTC. Encoded protein: CSATHSGRDLSYEQYF.

This clonotype has at least ten counts. J is TRBJ2-1 and V is TRBV6-6; 12 nucleotides line up with TRBD2. The germline CDR1 and CDR2 sequences are MNHNY and SVGAGI (reference sequence). This CDR3 region has 15 residues. Trimming removed 8 bases from V and 6 bases from J; junction bases left unmatched: 8. The CDR3 bases are TGTGCCAGCGTACCACTAGCGGGGGGTTCCAATGAGCAGTTCTTC. This translates into CASVPLAGGSNEQFF.

This clonotype appeared a single time. This is likely an artifact of a read error, given a far larger clone one base away. The CDR3 sequence: CASSLWDNYGYTF. In DNA, the CDR3 is TGCGCCAGCAGCCTATGGGATAACTATGGCTACACCTTC. The chain couples TRBV4-3 to TRBJ1-2; D ambiguous. Germline CDR1 reads LGHNA; CDR2 reads YSLEER. The CDR3 loop spans 13 amino acids. Between the trimmed V and J ends, which lost 4 bases and 1 base, there was a span of 7 bases.

Ten or more counts support this clonotype. The chain is built from TRBV7-8 and TRBJ2-1; 10 nucleotides align to TRBD1. CDR1 and CDR2 from the germline V gene are SGHVS and FQNEAQ. CDR3 length: 16 amino acids. V dropped 5 bases and J dropped 7; count of bases not matched to a gene: 11. The CDR3, as DNA: TGTGCCAGCAGCACCCGTGACAGGGGGCGAAGAAATGAGCAGTTCTTC. Protein: CASSTRDRGRRNEQFF.

In regard to this clonotype: This clone may be a read error of a much larger clone one base away. V gene TRBV20-1 combines with J gene TRBJ1-2, with TRBD1 matching over 8 bases. The CDR3 has 12 amino acids. The ends lost 8 bases at V and 8 bases at J; junction bases unmatched: 10. The germline CDR1 and CDR2 sequences are DFQATT and SNEGSKA (reference sequence). Written as DNA, the CDR3 is TGCAGTCCTGACAGGGGCCTTTTAGGCTACACCTTC. The encoded protein is CSPDRGLLGYTF.

This clonotype was counted at least ten times. The CDR3 reads CASTTRLAGVYGKGTDTQYF. CDR3 nucleotide sequence: TGTGCCAGCACAACCCGTTTAGCGGGAGTTTATGGCAAGGGCACAGATACGCAGTATTTT. The chain is built from TRBV6-2 or TRBV6-3 and TRBJ2-3; 9 positions match TRBD2. CDR3 length: 20 amino acids. Germline V gene data show CDR1 as MNHEY and CDR2 as SVGEGT. J was trimmed by 1 base and V by 7 bases; bases with no gene match: 21.

The count of this clonotype is one. Only one base separates this from a far larger clonotype, so it likely reflects a read error. The chain couples TRBV28 to TRBJ2-1; no clear D gene. The V end lost 6 bases, the J end lost 10 bases, and 16 bases lay between the germline ends. This CDR3 is 13 amino acids long. The germline V gene has CDR1 MDHEN and CDR2 SYDVKM. This CDR3 reads CASRPPRTYEQFF. CDR3 in DNA: TGTGCCAGCAGACCTCCCCGGACCTACGAGCAGTTCTTC.

This clonotype was seen many times. The chain is built from TRBV5-1 and TRBJ1-1; TRBD1 matches at 8 bases. The length of the CDR3 is 14 residues. The germline gives CDR1 SGHRS, CDR2 YFSETQ. With 0 bases clipped from V and 9 bases from J, the junction kept 7 bases outside the gene matches. The CDR3 DNA follows: TGCGCCAGCAGCTTGGTCGGACAGGGAGCTAAAGCTTTCTTT. This sequence encodes CASSLVGQGAKAFF.

This clonotype was observed at least ten times. V is TRBV18 and J is TRBJ1-1; D is perhaps TRBD1 (6 bases). This CDR3 is built from 15 residues. Looked up from germline, CDR1 is KGHSH and CDR2 is LQKENI. With 4 bases removed from V and 0 bases from J, the gap between germline ends came to 12 bases. CDR3 protein: CASSRGGPLNTEAFF. The CDR3 DNA follows: TGTGCCAGCTCACGAGGGGGGCCCCTGAACACTGAAGCTTTCTTT.

This clonotype was recorded many times. The genes are TRBV5-1 and TRBJ2-2; perhaps TRBD2 as D (5 bases). There are 15 residues in the CDR3. The V and J ends lost 5 bases and 0 bases respectively, with 11 bases between them. Germline lookup yields CDR1 SGHRS and CDR2 YFSETQ. The CDR3 nucleotides are TGCGCCAGCAGAAGGGAGACATCGAACACCGGGGAGCTGTTTTTT. Its protein product is CASRRETSNTGELFF. Complete variable domain (other parts from reference TRBV5-1 and TRBJ2-2): KAGVTQTPRYLIKTRGQQVTLSCSPISGHRSVSWYQQTPGQGLQFLFEYFSETQRNKGNFPGRFSGRQFSNSRSEMNVSTLELGDSALYLCASRRETSNTGELFFGEGSRLTVL.

This clonotype has ten or more counts. This rearrangement joins TRBV27 to TRBJ1-6; no firm D call. Germline lookup yields CDR1 MNHEY and CDR2 SMNVEV (reference sequence). This CDR3 spans 17 amino acids. Trimming cost V 6 bases and J 3 bases, with 18 bases left between them. The CDR3: CASRGLQELGYNSPLHF. The CDR3, as DNA: TGTGCCAGCAGAGGCCTGCAGGAATTGGGCTATAATTCACCCCTCCACTTT.

This clonotype appeared many times. The V and J genes are TRBV15 and TRBJ1-5; no clear D. V lost 3 bases and J 6 bases, leaving 12 bases between the germline ends. Germline assignment: CDR1 LNHNV and CDR2 YYDKDF (reference sequence). The CDR3 runs to 14 residues. In DNA form, the CDR3 reads TGTGCCACCAGCAGTTGGAAGGGTGGTCAGCCCCAGCATTTT. Protein product: CATSSWKGGQPQHF.

This clonotype was counted ten times or more. The rearrangement links TRBV9 to TRBJ2-1; D unresolved. The CDR3 has 14 residues. The V and J ends lost 2 bases and 8 bases respectively, with 14 bases between them. Germline V CDR1 and CDR2: SGDLS, YYNGEE. This CDR3 reads CASSVEIFWDEQFF. CDR3 coding DNA: TGTGCCAGCAGCGTTGAAATATTCTGGGATGAGCAGTTCTTC.

As for this clonotype: Only one base separates this from a far larger clonotype, so it likely reflects a read error. The chain employs TRBV11-2 and TRBJ2-1; a possible D gene is TRBD2 (6 bases). The CDR3 covers 15 residues. The germline V and J ends were trimmed by 1 base and 13 bases, with 20 bases remaining between them. Germline loops: CDR1 SGHAT, CDR2 FQNNGV. The CDR3 region has the DNA TGTGCCAGCAGCTTAGGGACCACGACTAGAGAGACCCAGTTCTTC. It codes for CASSLGTTTRETQFF. The complete variable domain, with remaining parts taken from reference TRBV11-2 and TRBJ2-1, reads EAGVAQSPRYKIIEKRQSVAFWCNPISGHATLYWYQQILGQGPKLLIQFQNNGVVDDSQLPKDRFSAERLKGVDSTLKIQPAKLEDSAVYLCASSLGTTTRETQFFGPGTRLTVL.

This clonotype was observed at least ten times. The chain employs TRBV6-5 and TRBJ2-2; a weak D match, TRBD1 (6 bases). This CDR3 is built from 16 residues. Trimming took off 0 bases at V and 5 bases at J, with 13 bases between the two ends. The germline V gene has CDR1 MNHEY and CDR2 SVGAGI. As DNA, the CDR3 is TGTGCCAGCAGTTACTCACAGGGCGTGAGTACCGGGGAGCTGTTTTTT. Translated: CASSYSQGVSTGELFF.

This clonotype was recorded at least ten times. This sequence joins TRBV7-2 and TRBJ2-7; tentative D call: TRBD1 (6 bases). Germline CDR1 and CDR2: SGHTA and FQGNSA. V was cut by 4 bases and J by 5 bases, with 18 bases left in between. This CDR3 has 15 residues. The CDR3, as DNA: TGTGCCAGCAGCTCACAGTATCAGGGGAGCCACGAGCAGTACTTC. This encodes CASSSQYQGSHEQYF.

This clonotype has ten or more counts. V usage is TRBV14 and J usage is TRBJ2-3; 12 bases are shared with TRBD2. After removal of 1 base from V and 4 bases from J, the junction contained 0 bases not matched to a gene. This CDR3 region has 15 residues. Germline V gene data show CDR1 as SGHDN and CDR2 as FVKESK. As DNA, the CDR3 is TGTGCCAGCAGCCAAGCTAGCGGGAGGGCAGATACGCAGTATTTT. It encodes CASSQASGRADTQYF.

The table lists this clonotype with many counts. This chain links TRBV5-1 with TRBJ1-6; perhaps TRBD1 as D (5 bases). Looked up from germline, CDR1 is SGHRS and CDR2 is YFSETQ. V gave up 4 bases and J gave up 9 bases, with 17 bases separating them. The CDR3 has 15 residues. The CDR3 sequence is CASSRRQGEASPLHF. As DNA, the CDR3 is TGCGCCAGCAGCCGGAGGCAGGGTGAGGCTTCACCCCTCCACTTT.

This clonotype was recorded at least ten times. This chain connects TRBV11-1 to TRBJ1-1; no clear D. Deletions cut 3 bases from V and 1 base from J, with 9 bases between. The CDR3 is made up of 14 amino acids. Germline V lookup: CDR1 SGHAT, CDR2 FQDESV (reference sequence). The CDR3 DNA follows: TGTGCCAGCAGCTTTACAGCCCGGAACACTGAAGCTTTCTTT. This codes for CASSFTARNTEAFF.

This clonotype was recorded at least ten times. This rearrangement joins TRBV19 to TRBJ1-5, with a tentative D call TRBD1 (6 bases). Per the germline V gene, CDR1 is LNHDA and CDR2 is SQIVND (reference sequence). V was shortened by 3 bases and J by 0 bases, with 9 bases between the two germline ends. This CDR3 comprises 15 residues. CDR3 region: CASSMVGASNQPQHF. The DNA of the CDR3 is TGTGCCAGTAGTATGGTGGGGGCTAGCAATCAGCCCCAGCATTTT.

This clonotype was observed at least ten times. V gene TRBV30 combines with J gene TRBJ2-7; D is ambiguous. The length of the CDR3 is 12 residues. V was cut by 0 bases and J by 0 bases, with 3 bases left in between. Germline V gives CDR1 GTSNPN, CDR2 SVGIG (reference sequence). The CDR3: CAWSVASYEQYF. The CDR3 bases are TGTGCCTGGAGTGTAGCCTCCTACGAGCAGTACTTC.

This clonotype has ten or more counts. The gene calls are TRBV29-1 and TRBJ2-7; 9 positions match TRBD2. The CDR3 contains 14 residues. Looked up from germline, CDR1 is SQVTM and CDR2 is ANQGSEA. With 4 bases clipped from V and 4 bases from J, the junction kept 8 bases outside the gene matches. Written as DNA, the CDR3 is TGCAGCGTTGTGGGCCTAGCGGGAAAATACGAGCAGTACTTC. It codes for CSVVGLAGKYEQYF.

There are a few counts of this clonotype. The rearrangement joins TRBV4-1 to TRBJ1-4, with D perhaps TRBD1 (5 bases). The CDR3 has 15 residues. Germline V CDR1 and CDR2: MGHRA, YSYEKL. The V end was cut by 0 bases, the J end by 7 bases, with 12 bases between. The CDR3 here is CASSQEATAVEKLFF. CDR3 nucleotides: TGCGCCAGCAGCCAAGAGGCGACAGCGGTTGAAAAACTGTTTTTT.

Concerning this clonotype itself: A read error is possible here, since a much larger clone lies one base away. The chain joins TRBV11-3 to TRBJ2-2; D is possibly TRBD2 (5 bases). Germline loops: CDR1 SGHNT, CDR2 YENEEA. CDR3 length equals 11 residues. The CDR3 here is CASQITGEPFF. The CDR3 nucleotides are TGTGCCAGTCAAATAACCGGGGAGCCGTTTTTT.

The chain couples TRBV29-1 to TRBJ2-1; D gene ambiguous. This CDR3 is built from 16 residues. With 2 bases removed from V and 0 bases from J, the gap between germline ends came to 14 bases. Looked up from germline, CDR1 is SQVTM and CDR2 is ANQGSEA. In nucleotides, the CDR3 is TGCAGCGTTGAAACGGTGCGACTGAGCTCCTACAATGAGCAGTTCTTC. Residues: CSVETVRLSSYNEQFF.

This clonotype has a count of ten or more. The rearrangement joins TRBV11-3 to TRBJ2-2, with 12 bases aligning to TRBD1. Looked up from germline, CDR1 is SGHNT and CDR2 is YENEEA. This CDR3 comprises 16 residues. The junction had 4 bases not matched to a gene; V was cut back by 3 bases and J by 5 bases. Written as DNA, the CDR3 is TGTGCCAGCAGCTTGGGACAGGGGGCGAGGACCGGGGAGCTGTTTTTT. Its translation is CASSLGQGARTGELFF.

This clonotype has at least ten counts. The chain is built from TRBV20-1 and TRBJ1-1; possible D gene TRBD1, 5 bases. The CDR3 is 13 amino acids. Per the germline V gene, CDR1 is DFQATT and CDR2 is SNEGSKA (reference sequence). The germline V and J ends were trimmed by 6 bases and 1 base, with 12 bases remaining between them. The CDR3 here is CSAPVTGNTEAFF. CDR3 DNA: TGCAGTGCGCCCGTTACAGGGAACACTGAAGCTTTCTTT.

This clonotype was detected ten times or more. The CDR3 DNA follows: TGCGCCAGCAGCCGGACTAGCGGGAGGACCGGGGAGCTGTTTTTT. Encoded protein: CASSRTSGRTGELFF. The gene calls are TRBV5-1 and TRBJ2-2; 14 nucleotides agree with TRBD2. CDR1 is SGHRS, CDR2 YFSETQ, per germline. V shed 4 bases, J shed 5 bases, and the junction held 1 base outside the gene matches. The CDR3 is 15 residues long.

The sample holds many counts of this clonotype. This chain connects TRBV4-1 to TRBJ2-7; 12 bases map to TRBD2. Trimming removed 3 bases from V and 3 bases from J; junction bases left unmatched: 6. Germline-derived CDR1 and CDR2 are MGHRA and YSYEKL. The CDR3 loop spans 16 amino acids. CDR3 protein: CASSHYQTSGSYEQYF. The CDR3 DNA follows: TGCGCCAGCAGCCACTACCAGACTAGCGGGAGCTACGAGCAGTACTTC.